These T cell receptor beta chains were read from a single sample in a study of vaccination and CD4 T cells after COVID-19. These TCRs are of unknown antigen specificity. TCRdb re-derived calls from the PCR reads in MiXCR, one entry per CDR3 protein. The repertoire holds roughly 15,000 distinct CDR3 sequences, with 45% to 50% as singletons. Sequenced here: CD4+ T cells from blood, cultured in vitro, sampled before SARS-CoV-2 vaccination. These receptors were obtained from a human donor who received a COVID-19 vaccine. Both conserved end residues are part of each CDR3. D genes are given only for firm matches. Clone size is stated in some rows and not others, as once, few, many or a class when expanded.

CDR3aa	j_gene	d_gene	v_gene	abundance
CASSPVRGTTDEQFF	TRBJ2-1	NA	TRBV3-1	NA
CASSPQQGGDGEQYF	TRBJ2-7	NA	TRBV6-1	few
CATRTGGSSSYEQYF	TRBJ2-7	TRBD1	TRBV10-1	NA
CASKGTSETQYF	TRBJ2-5	NA	TRBV6-1	NA
CASSLWGESYNEQFF	TRBJ2-1	NA	TRBV27	NA
CSASAGSTDTQYF	TRBJ2-3	NA	TRBV20-1	NA
CASSYRGQGVDEQFF	TRBJ2-1	TRBD1	TRBV6-5	NA
CASSSSGTVHNSPLHF	TRBJ1-6	TRBD1	TRBV6-5	few
CASRVRDRSYEQYF	TRBJ2-7	TRBD1	TRBV7-8	few
CASSPTRGTNYGYTF	TRBJ1-2	NA	TRBV7-9	NA
CASSADGENTEAFF	TRBJ1-1	NA	TRBV2	NA
CASRRGPQSGTEAFF	TRBJ1-1	NA	TRBV19	few
CASSESRANYGYTF	TRBJ1-2	NA	TRBV2	few
CAWRPTGTDTQYF	TRBJ2-3	NA	TRBV30	NA
CATSDSTGTLYGYTF	TRBJ1-2	NA	TRBV24-1	NA
CASSHPTHLEESKLNGYTF	TRBJ1-2	NA	TRBV19	few
CATSYGGDRLQETQYF	TRBJ2-5	TRBD2	TRBV24-1	NA
CASIYTSNTGELFF	TRBJ2-2	NA	TRBV6-5	NA
CASSPQGQSNQPQHF	TRBJ1-5	TRBD1	TRBV7-2	NA
CASSESPGIHEQYF	TRBJ2-7	NA	TRBV25-1	NA
CASSMILAPFTEAFF	TRBJ1-1	NA	TRBV19	NA
CASSQGSGNTIYF	TRBJ1-3	NA	TRBV19	NA
CATSDNQGARGYTF	TRBJ1-2	TRBD1	TRBV24-1	few
CSATHPGATNEKLFF	TRBJ1-4	NA	TRBV20-1	NA
CASSYGTSAYGTQYF	TRBJ2-5	TRBD2	TRBV5-8	NA